This T cell receptor (beta chain) emerged from a study of blood T cell repertoires in COVID-19 (dated by TCRdb to about 2020). Looking at the study overall: Samples covering the acute and convalescent phases of COVID-19 were provided by collaborators in the United States, Italy and Spain. Subjects who had been exposed to COVID-19, were actively infected with it, or had recovered from it provided the deeply sampled blood TCRbeta repertoires that made up the dataset. The samples were drawn from the first 160 participants of the ongoing ImmuneRACE study and from 1,254 subjects provided by 6 global collaborators. A de-identified subject ID, COVID-19 status, age in years and sex were almost always included in the sample metadata. The prospective study material was composed of cDNA or gDNA derived from T cells, B-cell-depleted T cells, or PBMCs. Where available, HLA class I and class II types were taken from metadata supplied by the sample provider and were not determined by assay-based typing. The repertoires were released in a freely available public database intended as a resource for research on the immune response to SARS-CoV-2. Results and caveats for the whole study, not just this receptor: Clinical and demographic metadata were provided uncurated, with the amount varying by source and participant.

A word on this clone: This receptor's antigen is unknown. Per-base qualities were not stored, and no clone one base away is much larger.

Samples from volunteer blood donors who had recovered from COVID-19 were contributed by a second Seattle source. Each collaborating institution followed its own protocols to collect whole blood in K2EDTA tubes. For TCRbeta analysis, collaborators shipped samples in one of three forms: frozen whole blood, isolated PBMCs, or DNA extracted from either of those sample types. The immunoSEQ Assay, a bias-controlled multiplex PCR, was used to amplify TCRbeta CDR3 regions from genomic DNA. The authors' pipeline ran thus. The number of nucleated cells in each sample was estimated by amplification of reference gene primers within the assay. To quantify the absolute abundance of each unique TCRbeta CDR3 rearrangement, sequence reads were collapsed and filtered. Productive Simpson clonality was computed per sample as the square root of Simpson's diversity index over productive rearrangements. The table comes from immuneACCESS by way of TCRdb, which keeps in-frame sequences with V and J called. Part of the clones is missing from these tables; in studies checked, under half for an unresolved V gene and the rest for unknown reasons. The DNA was the basis for D and trimming; V, J and clone size are from that table. This sample gives 150,000 to 200,000 clones in total; approximately 90% of them show up just once. The biggest ten clones account for under 2% of the sample.

This sequence originates from a man between 18 and 35 years old who had recovered from COVID-19. The sequenced sample consisted of peripheral blood.

The CDR3 here reads CASSIGLAQSTDTQYF. Here is the DNA: TGTGCCAGTAGTATAGGATTAGCCCAGAGCACAGATACGCAGTATTTT. The V gene is TRBV19 and the J gene is TRBJ2-3, with an unclear D gene assignment. The CDR3 runs 16 residues from the cysteine to the phenylalanine. Only the CDR3 portion is preserved as DNA: 48 bases, with reading frame beginning at the first base. The germline V gene (reference sequence) supplies CDR1 LNHDA and CDR2 SQIVND. V loses 1 base, J loses 0 bases, and the germline ends lie 11 bases apart.